Only a few counts were recorded for the clone carrying this T cell receptor (beta chain). Its antigen is unknown. This record belongs to a study of T-cell memory formation after mild COVID-19. General study findings and limits: Mainly CM and EM harbored the contracting CD4+ clones; mainly EMRA harbored the CD8+ ones.

TCRdb ran MiXCR on the 5' RACE reads and lists one entry per CDR3 protein. This table has about 180,000 distinct CDR3 sequences, under 20% appearing once. Germline V gives CDR1 SGHKS, CDR2 YYEKEE (reference sequence). The CDR3 extends over 17 amino acids. Trimming took 2 bases from V and 4 from J; bases not matched to a gene: 9. The material sequenced was PBMCs or a T cell subset sorted from them (not recorded which). This receptor was obtained from an adult woman who had mild COVID-19 (a few samples of this study predate the infection). Cell type and time point are not known. J is TRBJ2-1 and V is TRBV5-5, with 10 bases matching TRBD2. CDR3 protein: CASSFRVRTSGYNEQFF. CDR3 nucleotides: TGTGCCAGCAGCTTTAGGGTAAGGACTAGCGGTTACAATGAGCAGTTCTTC.